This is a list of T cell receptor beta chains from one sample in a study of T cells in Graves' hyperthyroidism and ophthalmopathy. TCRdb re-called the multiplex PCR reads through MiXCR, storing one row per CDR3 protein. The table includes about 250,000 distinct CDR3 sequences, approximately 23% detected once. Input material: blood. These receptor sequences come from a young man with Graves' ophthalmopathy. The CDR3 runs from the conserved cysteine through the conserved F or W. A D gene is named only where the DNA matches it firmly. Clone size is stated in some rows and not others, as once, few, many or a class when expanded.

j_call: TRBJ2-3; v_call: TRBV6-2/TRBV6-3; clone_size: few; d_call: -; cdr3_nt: TGTGCCAGCAGTTACCGGGCAGGCACAGATACGCAGTATTTT; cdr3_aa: CASSYRAGTDTQYF
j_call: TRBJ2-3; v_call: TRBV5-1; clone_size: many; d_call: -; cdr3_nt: TGCGCCAGCAGCTCGGACAGACCCACAGATACGCAGTATTTT; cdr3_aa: CASSSDRPTDTQYF
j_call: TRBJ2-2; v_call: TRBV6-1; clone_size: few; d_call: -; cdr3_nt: TGTGCCAGCAAGGAGGGGGCGGGTACCGGGGAGCTGTTTTTT; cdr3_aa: CASKEGAGTGELFF
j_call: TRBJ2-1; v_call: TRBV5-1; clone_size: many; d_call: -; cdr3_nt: TGCGCCAGCAGCTTAGGTAGCGTACGCAATGAGCAGTTCTTC; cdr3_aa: CASSLGSVRNEQFF
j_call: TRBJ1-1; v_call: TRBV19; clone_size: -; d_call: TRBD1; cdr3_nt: TGTGCCAGTAGTCACACATACAGGGGTTTGAACACTGAAGCTTTCTTT; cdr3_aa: CASSHTYRGLNTEAFF
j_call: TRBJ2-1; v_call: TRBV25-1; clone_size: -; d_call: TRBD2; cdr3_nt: TGTGCCAGCAGGACCGCCCCAACTAGCGGAGCATGCAATGAGCAGTTCTTC; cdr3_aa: CASRTAPTSGACNEQFF
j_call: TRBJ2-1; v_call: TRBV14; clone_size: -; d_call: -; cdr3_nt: TGTGCCAGCAGCCACGTTTGGCGGGGTCGGCTGGGGGAAGAGACCCAGTTCTTC; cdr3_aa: CASSHVWRGRLGEETQFF
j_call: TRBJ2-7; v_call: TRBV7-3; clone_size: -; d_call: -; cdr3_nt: TGTGCCAGCAGTAGACGGGAGTTATACAATGAGCAGTACTTC; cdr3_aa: CASSRRELYNEQYF
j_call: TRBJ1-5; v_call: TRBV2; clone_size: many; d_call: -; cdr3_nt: TGTGCCAGCAGTGAAGCCGTTCAGCCCCAGCATTTT; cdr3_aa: CASSEAVQPQHF
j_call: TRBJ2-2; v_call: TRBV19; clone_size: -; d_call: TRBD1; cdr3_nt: TGTGCCAGTAGTCTCCGACAGGGGGACACCGGGGAGCTGTTTTTT; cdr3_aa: CASSLRQGDTGELFF
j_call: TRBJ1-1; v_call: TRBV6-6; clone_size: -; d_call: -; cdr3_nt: TGTGCCAGCAGTTACTCCGGCGGGGCCAGACCGATGAACACTGAAGCTTTCTTT; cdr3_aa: CASSYSGGARPMNTEAFF
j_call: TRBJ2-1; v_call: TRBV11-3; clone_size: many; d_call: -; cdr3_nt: TGTGCCAGCAGCTTAGAGCGGGTTGGGGAGCAGTTCTTC; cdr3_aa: CASSLERVGEQFF
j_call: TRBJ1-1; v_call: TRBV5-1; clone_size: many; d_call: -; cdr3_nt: TGCGCCAGCAGCAAACAGGGTCCGGAAATGAACACTGAAGCTTTCTTT; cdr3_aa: CASSKQGPEMNTEAFF
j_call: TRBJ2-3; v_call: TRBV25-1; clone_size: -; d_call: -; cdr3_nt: TGTGCCAGCAGTGTCATCGCGGCGGGCACCTACACAGATACGCAGTATTTT; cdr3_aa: CASSVIAAGTYTDTQYF
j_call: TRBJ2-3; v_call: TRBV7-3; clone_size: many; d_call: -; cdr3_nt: TGTGCCAGCAGCTCGACCTCCACAGATACGCAGTATTTT; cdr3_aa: CASSSTSTDTQYF
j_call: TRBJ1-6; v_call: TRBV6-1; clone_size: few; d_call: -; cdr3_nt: TGTGCCAGCGACAGGCAGCCCTATTCACCCCTCCACTTT; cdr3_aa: CASDRQPYSPLHF
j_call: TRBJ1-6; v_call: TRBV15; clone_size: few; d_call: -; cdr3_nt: TGTGCCACCAGCCCATGGACGCTGGAGGGCAAATTTTCACCCCTCCACTTT; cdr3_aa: CATSPWTLEGKFSPLHF
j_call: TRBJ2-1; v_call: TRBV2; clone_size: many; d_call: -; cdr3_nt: TGTGCCAGCGGTGGAGGCAGTGAGCAGTTCTTC; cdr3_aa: CASGGGSEQFF
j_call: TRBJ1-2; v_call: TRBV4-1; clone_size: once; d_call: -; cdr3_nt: TGCGCCAGCAGCCAAGAAGGGGGGGTGTCAAACTATGGCTACACCTTC; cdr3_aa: CASSQEGGVSNYGYTF
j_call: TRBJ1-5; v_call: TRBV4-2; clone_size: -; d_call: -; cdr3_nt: TGTGCCAGCAGCCGGGATCGGGGCTCGACAAGCAATCAGCCCCAGCATTTT; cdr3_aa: CASSRDRGSTSNQPQHF
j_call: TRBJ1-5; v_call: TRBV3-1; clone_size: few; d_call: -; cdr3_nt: TGTGCCAGCAGCCAAGGAGCCGGTCCCCAGCATTTT; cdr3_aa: CASSQGAGPQHF
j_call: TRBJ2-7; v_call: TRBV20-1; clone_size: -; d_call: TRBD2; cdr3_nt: TGCAGTGCTAGATCGCGGGGGATAGCGGGAGACGAGCAGTACTTC; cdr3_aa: CSARSRGIAGDEQYF
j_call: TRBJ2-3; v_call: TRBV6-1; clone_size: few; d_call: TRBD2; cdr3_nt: TGTGCCAGCAGTCCCGGATTAGCGGGAGGGCCGGGAGATACGCAGTATTTT; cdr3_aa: CASSPGLAGGPGDTQYF
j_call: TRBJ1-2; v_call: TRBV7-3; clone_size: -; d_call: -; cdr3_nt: TGTGCCAGCAGCTGGACTCGGGCGTCCGGCTACACCTTC; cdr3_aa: CASSWTRASGYTF
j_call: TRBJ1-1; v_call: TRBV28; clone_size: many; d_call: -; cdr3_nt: TGTGCCAGCAGTTCCGTTCCTGGACAGCCAGGGACTGAAGCTTTCTTT; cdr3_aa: CASSSVPGQPGTEAFF